Below are 22 T cell receptor beta chains sequenced from a single sample in a study of Graves' ophthalmopathy and Graves' hyperthyroidism. The TCR beta CDR3 regions underwent amplification from RNA transcripts. First-round RT-PCR relied on HTBI primers, and a second-round multiplex PCR came next. TCRdb redid the calling of the multiplex PCR reads with MiXCR, one entry per CDR3 protein. The sample has approximately 380,000 distinct CDR3 sequences, approximately 21% seen once; the top ten hold roughly 3.2%. The sequenced sample was peripheral blood. Receptors originate from a young woman with stable Graves' hyperthyroidism.

V gene TRBV29-1 combines with J gene TRBJ2-7; 8 bases fit TRBD1. The V gene's germline CDR1 is SQVTM and CDR2 ANQGSEA. V was pared by 2 bases and J by 5 bases, with 5 bases of the junction left unmatched. The CDR3 is made up of 13 amino acids. CDR3: CSVEPTGVHEQYF. CDR3 nucleotides: TGCAGCGTTGAACCGACAGGGGTCCACGAGCAGTACTTC.

The table lists this clonotype with many counts. The chain uses TRBV28 and TRBJ2-5; 8 positions agree with TRBD2. Germline V lookup: CDR1 MDHEN, CDR2 SYDVKM. After removal of 6 bases from V and 4 bases from J, the junction contained 7 bases not matched to a gene. The length of the CDR3 is 14 residues. The CDR3 DNA is TGTGCCAGCAGACTACCCGGGACTAGAGAGACCCAGTACTTC. It translates to CASRLPGTRETQYF. Full variable domain (rest looked up from reference TRBV28 and TRBJ2-5): DVKVTQSSRYLVKRTGEKVFLECVQDMDHENMFWYRQDPGLGLRLIYFSYDVKMKEKGDIPEGYSVSREKKERFSLILESASTNQTSMYLCASRLPGTRETQYFGPGTRLLVL.

This clonotype has just a few counts. The V gene is TRBV6-1, the J gene TRBJ2-2; 9 nucleotides agree with TRBD1. The germline CDR1 and CDR2 sequences are MNHNS and SASEGT. V trimming: 0 bases; J trimming: 5 bases; junction bases outside the gene matches: 4. This CDR3 has 16 residues. CDR3 nucleotides: TGTGCCAGCAGTGAAGCGCCGGGACAGGGTACCGGGGAGCTGTTTTTT. Protein: CASSEAPGQGTGELFF.

This clonotype showed up many times. The chain couples TRBV27 to TRBJ1-1; 12 positions match TRBD1. This CDR3 spans 14 amino acids. The V gene end was trimmed by 7 bases and the J gene end by 7 bases; junction bases not matched to a gene: 7. The germline gives CDR1 MNHEY, CDR2 SMNVEV (reference sequence). The CDR3 sequence is CASKPGQGAVEAFF. The CDR3 bases are TGTGCCAGCAAACCGGGACAGGGGGCGGTTGAAGCTTTCTTT.

In regard to this clonotype: With a much larger clone just one base away, this may be a read error. This chain links TRBV25-1 with TRBJ2-7; 9 nucleotides match TRBD2. Germline V gives CDR1 MGHDK, CDR2 SYGVNS. The CDR3 runs to 15 residues. Trimming cost V 3 bases and J 0 bases; bases outside gene matches: 3. In nucleotides, the CDR3 is TGTGCCAGCAGTGATCCTAGCGGGGACTCCTACGAGCAGTACTTC. This sequence encodes CASSDPSGDSYEQYF.

This clonotype was detected a few times. The chain couples TRBV24-1 to TRBJ2-3, with D hard to call. Germline V gives CDR1 KGHDR, CDR2 SFDVKD. The V gene lost 4 bases and the J gene lost 2 bases, with 12 bases spanning the gap. This CDR3 comprises 15 residues. The CDR3 nucleotides read TGTGCCACCAGTGAGCGGTGGGAACTCACAGATACGCAGTATTTT. This translates into CATSERWELTDTQYF.

There are many counts of this clonotype. The CDR3 DNA follows: TGTGCCAGCAATAATGACAGAGGGGGCTACACCTTC. It translates to CASNNDRGGYTF. The rearrangement uses TRBV28 and TRBJ1-2; D may be TRBD1 (5 bases). V lost 7 bases, J lost 8 bases, and 14 bases lay in between. The CDR3 length is 12 residues. CDR1 and CDR2 from the germline V gene are MDHEN and SYDVKM.

This clonotype was counted at least ten times. J is TRBJ1-1 and V is TRBV19; 9 bases are a match to TRBD1. Germline CDR1 and CDR2: LNHDA and SQIVND (reference sequence). The CDR3 runs 16 residues. With 1 base clipped from V and 5 bases from J, the junction kept 8 bases outside the gene matches. CDR3 loop: CASSIVRQGGKTEAFF. The CDR3 nucleotides are TGTGCCAGTAGTATAGTACGACAGGGGGGGAAGACTGAAGCTTTCTTT.

This clonotype was counted a single time. The chain carries TRBV25-1 and TRBJ1-1, with a weak D call TRBD1 (6 bases). The CDR3 is 13 amino acids. The V gene lost 6 bases and the J gene lost 3 bases, with 11 bases spanning the gap. Germline CDR1 and CDR2: MGHDK and SYGVNS. For the CDR3, the DNA is TGTGCCAGCAGAAAACAGGGTTACACTGAAGCTTTCTTT. It is translated as CASRKQGYTEAFF. Looking up the rest from reference TRBV25-1 and TRBJ1-1 gives the full variable domain: EADIYQTPRYLVIGTGKKITLECSQTMGHDKMYWYQQDPGMELHLIHYSYGVNSTEKGDLSSESTVSRIRTEHFPLTLESARPSHTSQYLCASRKQGYTEAFFGQGTRLTVV.

This clonotype showed up just a few times. This chain links TRBV6-1 with TRBJ1-1; 10 bases map to TRBD1. The CDR3 is made up of 15 amino acids. With V trimmed by 4 bases and J by 11 bases, 13 bases remained unmatched. Germline CDR1 reads MNHNS; CDR2 reads SASEGT. CDR3 in amino acids: CASSAKNSGQGWAFF. The CDR3 DNA follows: TGTGCCAGCAGTGCCAAAAATTCGGGACAGGGGTGGGCTTTCTTT.

The table lists this clonotype with many counts. J is TRBJ2-2 and V is TRBV4-1; 7 nucleotides agree with TRBD1. The CDR3 extends over 15 amino acids. Per the germline V gene, CDR1 is MGHRA and CDR2 is YSYEKL. V lost 3 bases to trimming and J lost 2 bases; unmatched junction nucleotides: 3. CDR3 DNA sequence: TGCGCCAGCAGCCACCGGGACAGAAACACCGGGGAGCTGTTTTTT. This gives the protein CASSHRDRNTGELFF.

This chain joins TRBV7-8 and TRBJ1-5; no clear D gene. Trimming shortened V by 5 bases and J by 5 bases, and 10 bases separated the two germline ends. Germline V gene lookup returns CDR1 SGHVS and CDR2 FQNEAQ. The CDR3 consists of 13 residues. In DNA, the CDR3 is TGTGCCAGCAGCCTTAGCTTAGATCAGCCCCAGCATTTT. It encodes CASSLSLDQPQHF.

In its sample, this clonotype was seen many times. The chain recombines TRBV3-1 with TRBJ2-7, with D hard to call. The CDR3 loop spans 13 amino acids. V lost 6 bases and J 2 bases, leaving 11 bases between the germline ends. The germline gives CDR1 LGHDT, CDR2 YNNKEL (reference sequence). The DNA for the CDR3 is TGTGCCAGCAGTCAAAGTGGCCCCTACGAGCAGTACTTC. Its protein is CASSQSGPYEQYF.

This clonotype was detected many times. The gene calls are TRBV7-8 and TRBJ2-5, with 10 bases lining up with TRBD2. This CDR3 has 17 amino acids. The junction had 16 bases not matched to a gene; V was cut back by 7 bases and J by 5 bases. Per the germline V gene, CDR1 is SGHVS and CDR2 is FQNEAQ. CDR3 sequence: CASNPPPSSGSWETQYF. The CDR3 DNA reads TGTGCCAGCAACCCGCCCCCCTCTAGCGGGAGTTGGGAGACCCAGTACTTC.

This chain links TRBV28 with TRBJ2-7; 8 positions agree with TRBD1. This CDR3 has 14 amino acids. V shed 6 bases, J shed 5 bases, and the junction held 9 bases outside the gene matches. Germline CDR1 reads MDHEN; CDR2 reads SYDVKM. The CDR3 DNA reads as TGTGCCAGCAGCCACGGACAGGGTAAGAACGAGCAGTACTTC. Residues: CASSHGQGKNEQYF.

The table lists this clonotype with many counts. This sequence joins TRBV7-9 and TRBJ1-2, with TRBD1 matching over 10 bases. The CDR3 sequence is 15 residues long. Germline CDR1 is SEHNR and CDR2 is FQNEAQ (reference sequence). J lost 8 bases, V lost 4 bases, and 10 bases had no gene match. This CDR3 is CASSSAGTGAVGYTF. As DNA, the CDR3 is TGTGCCAGCAGCTCCGCCGGGACAGGGGCTGTCGGCTACACCTTC.

This clonotype has a count of ten or more. This chain joins TRBV6-4 and TRBJ1-1; D possibly corresponds to TRBD1 (5 bases). The CDR3 runs 14 residues. Trimming took 4 bases from V and 3 from J, leaving 12 bases between them. Germline CDR1 reads MRHNA; CDR2 reads SNTAGT. The CDR3, as DNA: TGTGCCAGCAGTGTGAGAGGGGAAGACACTGAAGCTTTCTTT. Its translation: CASSVRGEDTEAFF.

The sample holds many counts of this clonotype. The chain carries TRBV9 and TRBJ1-6, with D uncertain. Trimming left V 1 base short and J 4 bases short, with 6 bases between. The CDR3 covers 14 residues. Per germline, CDR1 SGDLS and CDR2 YYNGEE. CDR3 sequence reads: CASSVRDYNSPLHF. The CDR3 region has the DNA TGTGCCAGCAGCGTAAGGGATTATAATTCACCCCTCCACTTT.

This clonotype was detected a few times. The chain uses TRBV18 and TRBJ2-2, with D possibly matching TRBD2 (6 bases). The germline V gene has CDR1 KGHSH and CDR2 LQKENI. This CDR3 has 16 residues. V lost 0 bases to trimming and J lost 4 bases, with 12 bases between them. CDR3 sequence reads: CASSPPTLAPTGELFF. The DNA for the CDR3 is TGTGCCAGCTCACCACCGACACTAGCCCCCACCGGGGAGCTGTTTTTT.

The chain links TRBV28 to TRBJ1-2; D is undetermined. Germline V lookup: CDR1 MDHEN, CDR2 SYDVKM. Trimming left V 7 bases short and J 4 bases short, with 10 bases between. The CDR3 is 12 amino acids. The CDR3 protein is CASNGRSYGYTF. In nucleotides, the CDR3 is TGTGCCAGCAATGGGAGGAGCTATGGCTACACCTTC.

This clonotype was seen repeatedly, ten times or more. The gene calls are TRBV6-2 or TRBV6-3 and TRBJ2-7; D is possibly TRBD2 (5 bases). The CDR3 runs to 16 residues. CDR1 and CDR2 (germline): MNHEY, SVGEGT. Trimming cost V 2 bases and J 2 bases, with 16 bases left between them. The DNA for the CDR3 is TGTGCCAGCAGTTACCCCCCTTGGGGAGACACCTACGAGCAGTACTTC. Protein product: CASSYPPWGDTYEQYF.

The chain is built from TRBV5-1 and TRBJ2-5, with TRBD2 matching 9 bases. The V gene end was trimmed by 2 bases and the J gene end by 2 bases; junction bases not matched to a gene: 4. The length of the CDR3 is 15 residues. Germline assignment: CDR1 SGHRS and CDR2 YFSETQ. CDR3 bases: TGCGCCAGCAGCTTAAGACTAGCGGAGCAAGAGACCCAGTACTTC. Translating gives CASSLRLAEQETQYF.